The entry that follows covers one T cell receptor beta chain sequence. The data were taken from a study of blood T cell repertoires in COVID-19. Study-level background: Both acute and convalescent COVID-19 samples were obtained from the United States, Italy and Spain. T cells, B-cell-depleted T cells, or PBMCs supplied cDNA or gDNA.

Between the trimmed V and J ends, which lost 2 bases and 1 base, there was a span of 5 bases. Germline CDR1 and CDR2: SGHTA and FQGNSA. The CDR3 has 13 amino acids. Authors' processing steps: Estimates of nucleated cell counts were drawn from the amplification of reference gene primers. Repertoires were generated with immunoSEQ multiplex PCR, while TCRdb's copy carries only in-frame clones and drops some. That table is the source of V, J and clone size, and D and trimming were worked out from the DNA. The table includes almost 70,000 clones, roughly 73% detected once. The clonotype comes from a human donor in a cohort sampled during active COVID-19. The V and J genes are TRBV7-2 and TRBJ1-1; D is unresolved. Sequencing was performed on peripheral blood. CDR3 coding DNA: TGTGCCAGCAGCTTACGGGGGAACACTGAAGCTTTCTTT. It yields the protein CASSLRGNTEAFF.